This TCR beta chain was sequenced during a study of technical replicates of blood from a few donors. The germline gives CDR1 LNHNV, CDR2 YYDKDF (reference sequence). This CDR3 comprises 17 residues. Trimming cost V 1 base and J 6 bases, with 18 bases left between them. Some clones are missing from TCRdb's copy, which holds only in-frame ones; the method was immunoSEQ multiplex PCR. The table has about 59,000 clones, 80% to 95% seen once. V usage is TRBV15 and J usage is TRBJ2-2, with D perhaps TRBD1 (6 bases). The source of this sequence is a human donor in good health. Some clones in this sample may be carry-over from other donors' samples. Material for sequencing was PBMCs. CDR3 nucleotide sequence: TGTGCCACCAGCAGAGCAGGGGCGAAGGGTGGCTCCGGGGAGCTGTTTTTT. Translating it yields CATSRAGAKGGSGELFF.